This T cell receptor beta chain was sequenced during a study of blood T cell repertoires in COVID-19. The overall study: From the United States, Italy and Spain came samples of acute and convalescent COVID-19.

This CDR3 has 11 residues. CDR1 is SQVTM, CDR2 ANQGSEA, per germline. Deletions cut 8 bases from V and 3 bases from J, with 10 bases between. Some clones are missing from TCRdb's copy, which holds only in-frame ones; the method was immunoSEQ multiplex PCR. The sample lists about 210,000 clones; over 75% were seen once. Cohorts were based on clinical histories the participants reported. Recovered status in Cohort 3 required two negative PCRs, clearance, or symptom resolution. The V and J genes are TRBV29-1 and TRBJ1-1; tentative D call: TRBD1 (5 bases). The clonotype originates from a man in his forties who had recovered from COVID-19. Sequenced sample: PBMCs or T cells enriched from blood (not recorded which). This CDR3 is CSIREYTEAFF. CDR3 DNA: TGCAGCATCAGGGAATACACTGAAGCTTTCTTT. Supplemented by reference TRBV29-1 and TRBJ1-1, the full variable domain reads SAVISQKPSRDICQRGTSLTIQCQVDSQVTMMFWYRQQPGQSLTLIATANQGSEATYESGFVIDKFPISRPNLTFSTLTVSNMSPEDSSIYLCSIREYTEAFFGQGTRLTVV.